This TCR beta chain emerged from a study of T cells in Graves' hyperthyroidism and ophthalmopathy. Study-wide results and caveats: Most thyroid clonotypes expanded above 0.001 were also detected in blood.

V gave up 1 base and J gave up 10 bases, with 4 bases separating them. Germline lookup yields CDR1 SGHAT and CDR2 FQNNGV. This CDR3 contains 11 residues. TCR beta CDR3 regions were amplified from RNA. RT-PCR in the first round (using the HTBI primer set) targeted the TCR CDR3. TCRdb redid the calling of the multiplex PCR reads with MiXCR, one entry per CDR3 protein. The table lists more than 300,000 distinct CDR3 sequences, approximately 18% of them singletons, with 35% to 45% in the top ten. Concerning this clonotype itself: The target antigen is unknown.

The TCR was taken from a man aged 18 to 30 with Graves' ophthalmopathy. The specimen was blood. The chain links TRBV11-2 to TRBJ1-4, with D uncertain. CDR3 sequence: CASSLGVKLFF. CDR3 DNA: TGTGCCAGCAGCTTAGGCGTAAAACTGTTTTTT.